This TCR beta chain was sequenced for a study of CD8+CD57+ T cells in acquired aplastic anemia. TCR beta VDJ and CDR3 profiling used genomic DNA as template. TCRdb fed the reads into MiXCR, producing one record per CDR3 protein. The table lists over 35,000 distinct CDR3 sequences, roughly two thirds of them singletons, with about 25% in the top ten. V lost 2 bases and J 2 bases, leaving 10 bases between the germline ends. There are 15 residues in the CDR3. Per germline, CDR1 SGHAT and CDR2 FQNNGV. The chain uses TRBV11-2 and TRBJ1-5; the D is unclear. This clonotype originated in a human donor in good health, serving as a control. Sequences were obtained from sorted CD4+, CD8+, or CD8+CD57+ T cells (not recorded which) from PBMCs. CDR3 nucleotide sequence: TGTGCCAGCAGCTTACGTGACACCGGCAATCAGCCCCAGCATTTT. This translates into CASSLRDTGNQPQHF. The entire variable domain, with the rest obtained from reference TRBV11-2 and TRBJ1-5, is as follows: EAGVAQSPRYKIIEKRQSVAFWCNPISGHATLYWYQQILGQGPKLLIQFQNNGVVDDSQLPKDRFSAERLKGVDSTLKIQPAKLEDSAVYLCASSLRDTGNQPQHFGDGTRLSIL.